This TCR beta chain was captured in a study of T cells in Graves' hyperthyroidism and ophthalmopathy. The source material, RNA transcripts, was used to amplify TCR beta CDR3 regions. A first-round RT-PCR of the TCR CDR3 used the HTBI primer set. MiXCR, applied by TCRdb to the multiplex PCR reads, yields one record per CDR3 protein. Here the sample spans some 600,000 distinct CDR3 sequences, approximately 14% being singletons. Points from the study as a whole: Most clonotypes expanded in the thyroid (above 0.001) were also present in blood.

Diagnoses used clinical symptoms, serum thyroxine and TRAb, thyroid ultrasound and orbital computed tomography. Each 10 ml fresh peripheral blood draw supplied the PBMCs. Comment on this clonotype: The antigen is undetermined.

Sequenced: blood. This clonotype was sampled from a woman under 40 with Graves' hyperthyroidism that later progressed to Graves' ophthalmopathy.

CDR3 DNA: TGCGCCAGCAGCCAAGGGACAAAGAAGAACACCGGGGAGCTGTTTTTT. Translation gives CASSQGTKKNTGELFF. The chain uses TRBV4-1 and TRBJ2-2, with D possibly matching TRBD1 (5 bases). The germline CDR1 and CDR2 sequences are MGHRA and YSYEKL. The V end was cut by 1 base, the J end by 1 base, with 10 bases between. The CDR3 runs 16 residues.